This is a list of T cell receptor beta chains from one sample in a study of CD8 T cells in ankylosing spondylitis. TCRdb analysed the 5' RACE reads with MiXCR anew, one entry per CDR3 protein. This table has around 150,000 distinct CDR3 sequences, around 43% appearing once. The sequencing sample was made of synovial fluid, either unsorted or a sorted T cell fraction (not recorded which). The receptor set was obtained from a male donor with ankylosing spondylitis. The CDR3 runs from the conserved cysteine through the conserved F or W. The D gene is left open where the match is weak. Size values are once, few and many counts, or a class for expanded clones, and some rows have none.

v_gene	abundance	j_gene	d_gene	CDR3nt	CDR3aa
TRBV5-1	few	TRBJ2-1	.	TGCGCCAGCAGCTTGCGGGTTCCGTGGACCCTTAGCTCCTACAATGAGCAGTTCTTC	CASSLRVPWTLSSYNEQFF
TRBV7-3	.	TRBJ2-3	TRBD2	TGTGCCAGCAGCTTAACGGGACCCGGACTAGCGGTGAGCACAGATACGCAGTATTTT	CASSLTGPGLAVSTDTQYF
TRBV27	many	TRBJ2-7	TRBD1	TGTGCCAGCAGTGGAGGGACAGGGGTTTACTACGAGCAGTACTTC	CASSGGTGVYYEQYF
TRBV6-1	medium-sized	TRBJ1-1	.	TGTGCCAGCAGTGATCCTCAGGGGTACACTGAAGCTTTCTTT	CASSDPQGYTEAFF
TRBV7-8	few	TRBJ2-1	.	TGTGCCAGCAGCTTCCTAGGAAGGTATAATGAGCAGTTCTTC	CASSFLGRYNEQFF
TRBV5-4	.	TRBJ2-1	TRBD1	TGTGCCAGCAGCTTGAGGAGTAAGGTTACCGGGACAGCAAATTACAATGAGCAGTTCTTC	CASSLRSKVTGTANYNEQFF
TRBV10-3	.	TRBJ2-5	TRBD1	TGTGCCATCAGTGAACAGTATCGGGACAGGGAAGAGACCCAGTACTTC	CAISEQYRDREETQYF
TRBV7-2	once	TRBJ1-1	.	TGTGCCAGCAGCTTACATCTCGGATGGTTGAACACTGAAGCTTTCTTT	CASSLHLGWLNTEAFF
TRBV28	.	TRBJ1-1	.	TGTGCCAGCAGTTTTGGTTGGGTGGAGGACACTGAAGCTTTCTTT	CASSFGWVEDTEAFF
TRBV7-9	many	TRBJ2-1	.	TGTGCCAGCAGCTTAGAGGGTCCCGATCAGTTCTTC	CASSLEGPDQFF